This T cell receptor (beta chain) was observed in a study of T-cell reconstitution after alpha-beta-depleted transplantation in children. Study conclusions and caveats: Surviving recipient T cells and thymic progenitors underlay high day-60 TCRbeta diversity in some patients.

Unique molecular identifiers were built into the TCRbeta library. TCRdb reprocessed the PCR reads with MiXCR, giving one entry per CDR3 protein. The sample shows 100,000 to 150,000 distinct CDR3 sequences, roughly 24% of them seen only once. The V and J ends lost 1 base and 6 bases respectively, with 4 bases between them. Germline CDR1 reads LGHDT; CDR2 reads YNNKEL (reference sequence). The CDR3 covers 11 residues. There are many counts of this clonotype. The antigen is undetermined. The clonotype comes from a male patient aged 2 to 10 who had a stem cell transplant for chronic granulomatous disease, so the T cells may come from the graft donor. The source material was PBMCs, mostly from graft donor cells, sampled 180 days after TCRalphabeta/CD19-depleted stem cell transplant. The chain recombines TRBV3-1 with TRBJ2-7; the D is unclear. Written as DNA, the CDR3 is TGTGCCAGCAGCCAAGGCGGCGAGCAGTACTTC. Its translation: CASSQGGEQYF.